Below are 26 T cell receptor beta chains sequenced from a single sample in a study of Graves' ophthalmopathy and Graves' hyperthyroidism. TCR beta CDR3 amplification used RNA transcripts. First-round RT-PCR with HTBI primers preceded a second-round multiplex PCR. Using its own MiXCR run on the multiplex PCR reads, TCRdb lists one record per CDR3 protein. The sample holds more than 300,000 distinct CDR3 sequences, about 15% seen once. Sequencing input: peripheral blood. Every receptor here comes from an adult woman with stable Graves' hyperthyroidism.

The chain uses TRBV12-3 or TRBV12-4 and TRBJ1-6, with 10 bases matching TRBD1. V shed 6 bases, J shed 9 bases, and the junction held 5 bases outside the gene matches. CDR3 length: 14 amino acids. DNA of the CDR3: TGTGCCAGCAGCTCGGGACAGGGGTTTTCACCCCTCCACTTT. Translation gives CASSSGQGFSPLHF.

This clonotype was picked up many times. The rearrangement joins TRBV4-3 to TRBJ2-5, with D perhaps matching TRBD2 (7 bases). The CDR3 has 17 amino acids. Per the germline V gene, CDR1 is LGHNA and CDR2 is YSLEER. Deletions cut 4 bases from V and 5 bases from J, with 23 bases between. CDR3 nucleotide sequence: TGCGCCAGCAGCCCCCGACTAGCACTCTCGAGGGGGGAGACCCAGTACTTC. Amino acid sequence: CASSPRLALSRGETQYF.

In this sample, this clonotype turned up many times. This chain links TRBV28 with TRBJ1-1; TRBD1 might be the D (6 bases). With 4 bases removed from V and 2 bases from J, the gap between germline ends came to 11 bases. CDR3 size: 14 residues. CDR1 MDHEN and CDR2 SYDVKM come from the germline V gene. CDR3 sequence reads: CASSSTGFNTEAFF. The DNA for the CDR3 is TGTGCCAGCAGTTCTACAGGGTTCAACACTGAAGCTTTCTTT.

Many counts were recorded for this clonotype. The CDR3 region is CASSPGSRWRNQPQHF. CDR3 in DNA: TGTGCCAGCAGCCCCGGGTCCCGGTGGCGCAATCAGCCCCAGCATTTT. The chain couples TRBV6-1 to TRBJ1-5; no reliable D call. V was pared by 6 bases and J by 2 bases, with 17 bases between. Germline V gene sequence: CDR1 MNHNS, CDR2 SASEGT. The CDR3 sequence is 16 residues long.

The J gene is TRBJ1-1, the V gene TRBV12-3 or TRBV12-4; the D gene is possibly TRBD1 (6 bases). V shed 5 bases and J shed 0 bases, with 19 bases lying between them. This CDR3 is 17 amino acids long. CDR3 nucleotides: TGTGCCAGCAGTCCCCGAACTGGACAGTTCATGAACACTGAAGCTTTCTTT. Translated: CASSPRTGQFMNTEAFF.

V gene TRBV12-3 or TRBV12-4 combines with J gene TRBJ1-6; possibly TRBD1 for D (5 bases). This CDR3 spans 14 amino acids. Trimming left V 1 base short and J 9 bases short, with 10 bases between. Here the CDR3 DNA reads TGTGCCAGCAGTTTAGAGGGGAGGAGTTCACCCCTCCACTTT. This translates into CASSLEGRSSPLHF.

The J gene is TRBJ2-6, the V gene TRBV7-3; D call uncertain. This CDR3 region has 19 residues. Germline CDR1 SGHTA, CDR2 FQGTGA. V was pared by 1 base and J by 0 bases, with 16 bases between. This CDR3 is CASSLIRSGLDSGANVLTF. CDR3 nucleotides: TGTGCCAGCAGCTTAATAAGAAGTGGATTGGACTCTGGGGCCAACGTCCTGACTTTC.

Remarks on this clonotype: Germline is not matched at one junction end, which may reflect a read error. The rearrangement uses TRBV18 and TRBJ1-6; possibly TRBD1 for D (5 bases). Germline V gives CDR1 KGHSH, CDR2 LQKENI. The CDR3 has 15 amino acids. As DNA, the CDR3 is TGTGCCAGCTTACCACGATACAGGCTTAATTCACCCCTCCACTTT. This codes for CASLPRYRLNSPLHF.

This clonotype has ten or more counts. The V and J genes are TRBV12-3 or TRBV12-4 and TRBJ2-7; 13 bases are shared with TRBD2. This CDR3 comprises 15 residues. The junction had 6 bases not matched to a gene; V was cut back by 6 bases and J by 4 bases. The CDR3 loop reads CASSLGLAGDYEQYF. As DNA, the CDR3 is TGTGCCAGCAGCCTCGGACTAGCGGGAGATTACGAGCAGTACTTC.

Only a few counts were recorded for this clonotype. The rearrangement uses TRBV3-1 and TRBJ2-2; D gene uncertain. The CDR3 has 16 residues. CDR1 LGHDT and CDR2 YNNKEL come from the germline V gene (reference sequence). The V and J ends lost 2 bases and 1 base respectively, with 11 bases between them. Here the CDR3 reads CASSQRRVGNTGELFF. The CDR3, as DNA: TGTGCCAGCAGCCAACGCCGGGTTGGGAACACCGGGGAGCTGTTTTTT. Variable domain in full (rest from reference TRBV3-1 and TRBJ2-2): DTAVSQTPKYLVTQMGNDKSIKCEQNLGHDTMYWYKQDSKKFLKIMFSYNNKELIINETVPNRFSPKSPDKAHLNLHINSLELGDSAVYFCASSQRRVGNTGELFFGEGSRLTVL.

This clonotype was seen repeatedly, ten times or more. The chain couples TRBV7-2 to TRBJ2-7, with TRBD2 matching 7 bases. CDR1 and CDR2 from the germline V gene are SGHTA and FQGNSA. V dropped 7 bases and J dropped 1; count of bases not matched to a gene: 4. This CDR3 comprises 13 residues. DNA of the CDR3: TGTGCCAGCAAAGGTAGCGGGTCCTACGAGCAGTACTTC. This encodes CASKGSGSYEQYF. Full variable domain (remainder filled in from reference TRBV7-2 and TRBJ2-7): GAGVSQSPSNKVTEKGKDVELRCDPISGHTALYWYRQSLGQGLEFLIYFQGNSAPDKSGLPSDRFSAERTGGSVSTLTIQRTQQEDSAVYLCASKGSGSYEQYFGPGTRLTVT.

At least ten counts were recorded for this clonotype. The chain is built from TRBV6-2 or TRBV6-3 and TRBJ2-7; TRBD2 might be the D (6 bases). The CDR3 length is 17 residues. Germline V gene lookup returns CDR1 MNHEY and CDR2 SVGEGT. V was pared by 0 bases and J by 5 bases, with 20 bases between. The CDR3 DNA sequence: TGTGCCAGCAGTTACTCGATGCTGGCCAGTGGGACTCACGAGCAGTACTTC. It specifies CASSYSMLASGTHEQYF.

This clonotype appeared many times. The V and J genes are TRBV12-3 or TRBV12-4 and TRBJ1-5; the match to TRBD1 covers 7 bases. The ends lost 6 bases at V and 3 bases at J; junction bases unmatched: 5. This CDR3 is built from 14 residues. The CDR3 is CASRSTGPNQPQHF. Here the CDR3 DNA reads TGTGCCAGCAGATCGACAGGGCCCAATCAGCCCCAGCATTTT.

This clonotype occurred many times. This chain uses TRBV25-1 with TRBJ2-7; the D gene is possibly TRBD2 (6 bases). The CDR3 spans 15 residues. V lost 3 bases, J lost 1 base, and 13 bases lay in between. The germline V gene encodes CDR1 MGHDK and CDR2 SYGVNS. In nucleotides, the CDR3 is TGTGCCAGCAGTGAGTGGGGTGGGGGGTCCTACGAGCAGTACTTC. Translated, it gives CASSEWGGGSYEQYF.

This clonotype occurred many times. This chain uses TRBV7-2 with TRBJ2-5; TRBD1 agrees at 10 bases. The CDR3 contains 19 residues. Losses at the gene ends were 3 bases for V and 0 bases for J; bases not matched to a gene: 13. Germline V gene data show CDR1 as SGHTA and CDR2 as FQGNSA. This CDR3 reads CASSFPGQGYSENQETQYF. The CDR3 coding sequence is TGTGCCAGCAGCTTTCCGGGACAGGGGTACTCCGAGAACCAAGAGACCCAGTACTTC.

This clonotype has a count of ten or more. V gene TRBV12-3 or TRBV12-4 combines with J gene TRBJ1-2, with D maybe TRBD1 (5 bases). The CDR3 runs to 13 residues. V dropped 3 bases and J dropped 5 bases, with 10 bases sitting between them. CDR3 loop: CASSLSREYGYTF. The CDR3 DNA is TGTGCCAGCAGTTTGTCCAGGGAGTATGGCTACACCTTC.

This clonotype occurred a few times. A read error is possible here, since a much larger clone lies one base away. Written as DNA, the CDR3 is TGTGCCAGCGGGGGACAGGTGAACACCGGGGAGCTGTTTTTT. Translation: CASGGQVNTGELFF. This rearrangement joins TRBV12-3 or TRBV12-4 to TRBJ2-2; TRBD1 agrees at 8 bases. This CDR3 spans 14 amino acids. The trim removed 8 bases at V and 1 base at J, leaving 3 bases unmatched.

J is TRBJ2-7 and V is TRBV6-2 or TRBV6-3; 7 nucleotides line up with TRBD1. This CDR3 comprises 16 residues. J lost 3 bases, V lost 5 bases, and 13 bases had no gene match. The germline gives CDR1 MNHEY, CDR2 SVGEGT. The CDR3 DNA reads as TGTGCCAGCAGTCCCCACTATGGAACAGGGGTCTACGAGCAGTACTTC. Its translation: CASSPHYGTGVYEQYF.

This clonotype was seen ten or more times. The chain employs TRBV10-3 and TRBJ2-7; D possibly matches TRBD1 or TRBD2 (5 bases each). This CDR3 comprises 13 residues. V was clipped by 10 bases and J by 0 bases, with 13 bases between them. Germline CDR1 reads ENHRY; CDR2 reads SYGVKD. In DNA form, the CDR3 reads TGTGCCACCCGGGACCTACGCTCCTACGAGCAGTACTTC. Translating gives CATRDLRSYEQYF.

This clonotype was recorded at least ten times. The chain uses TRBV19 and TRBJ2-5; no clear D gene. Germline CDR1 LNHDA, CDR2 SQIVND (reference sequence). The V and J ends lost 3 bases and 7 bases respectively, with 15 bases between them. This CDR3 spans 14 amino acids. CDR3 DNA sequence: TGTGCCAGTAGTATGTCGCCGAGACTTGGGACCCAGTACTTC. It translates to CASSMSPRLGTQYF.

This clonotype was observed many times. The rearrangement uses TRBV20-1 and TRBJ2-5; 10 positions match TRBD1. V trimming: 0 bases; J trimming: 5 bases; junction bases outside the gene matches: 9. This CDR3 has 16 amino acids. Germline CDR1 DFQATT, CDR2 SNEGSKA (reference sequence). CDR3 protein: CSARDAGTGVLETQYF. DNA for the CDR3: TGCAGTGCTAGAGATGCGGGGACAGGGGTTCTGGAGACCCAGTACTTC.

This clonotype was detected ten times or more. CDR3 amino acids: CSARRGNVGETQYF. CDR3 coding DNA: TGCAGTGCTAGAAGGGGGAACGTAGGAGAGACCCAGTACTTC. The chain has TRBV20-1 and TRBJ2-5, with D possibly being TRBD1 (6 bases). Looked up from germline, CDR1 is DFQATT and CDR2 is SNEGSKA (reference sequence). V lost 2 bases and J 4 bases, leaving 14 bases between the germline ends. CDR3 length equals 14 residues.

This chain connects TRBV2 to TRBJ1-1, with D unclear. The germline V gene encodes CDR1 SNHLY and CDR2 FYNNEI. The CDR3 sequence is 19 residues long. Trimming left V 5 bases short and J 0 bases short, with 25 bases between. For the CDR3, the DNA is TGTGCCAGCAGTCTACCGGGCCGGAAAACACACCAAATGAACACTGAAGCTTTCTTT. Residues: CASSLPGRKTHQMNTEAFF.

The table lists this clonotype with many counts. CDR3 region: CASSYSAPPHEQYF. The CDR3 DNA is TGTGCCAGCAGTTACTCGGCCCCTCCCCACGAGCAGTACTTC. The chain recombines TRBV6-5 with TRBJ2-7; no definite D call. Germline CDR1 is MNHEY and CDR2 is SVGAGI. This CDR3 contains 14 residues. The V and J ends lost 0 bases and 5 bases respectively, with 11 bases between them.

This clonotype was seen only once. V and J are TRBV9 and TRBJ2-7; D call uncertain. Trimming stripped 0 bases from V and 5 bases from J, with 9 bases between. Per germline, CDR1 SGDLS and CDR2 YYNGEE. The CDR3 is made up of 13 amino acids. The CDR3 reads CASSVDGFHEQYF. CDR3 sequence (DNA): TGTGCCAGCAGCGTAGATGGTTTCCACGAGCAGTACTTC.

This clonotype has a count of ten or more. This chain joins TRBV6-1 and TRBJ1-3; D might be TRBD1 (5 bases). CDR3 length: 15 residues. The V gene's germline CDR1 is MNHNS and CDR2 SASEGT. The V end was cut by 6 bases, the J end by 0 bases, with 12 bases between. CDR3 amino acids: CASRHGDRSGNTIYF. DNA of the CDR3: TGTGCCAGCAGACACGGGGACCGCTCTGGAAACACCATATATTTT.